What follows are 5 T cell receptor beta chains derived from one specimen sequenced in a study of CD8+CD57+ T cells in acquired aplastic anemia (dated by TCRdb to the late 2010s). Expansion of CD8+CD57+ cells had been shown by flow cytometry in the patients chosen for sequencing. The data were produced on an Illumina HiSeq 2000. Genomic DNA served as template for TCR beta VDJ combination and CDR3 sequence profiling. The raw public data were reprocessed by TCRdb itself: fastp quality trimming at Q25, MiXCR clonotype calling, in-frame beta chains only. When rows share a CDR3 protein, they turn into one entry using the most common DNA and genes. The sample table holds some 170,000 distinct CDR3 sequences, of which about 45% were seen once. Approximately 1% of the sample lies in the top ten. The sample taken for sequencing was sorted CD4+, CD8+, or CD8+CD57+ T cells (not recorded which) from PBMCs. These receptors were taken from a human donor with aplastic anemia.

This clonotype has just a few counts. This chain uses TRBV7-9 with TRBJ2-2; D could derive from TRBD1 or TRBD2 (6 bases each). Germline V gene data show CDR1 as SEHNR and CDR2 as FQNEAQ (reference sequence). The CDR3 runs 13 residues. V was cut by 3 bases and J by 8 bases, with 10 bases left in between. The CDR3 nucleotides read TGTGCCAGCAGCTTGGGGGCGGGAGGGGAGCTGTTTTTT. It yields the protein CASSLGAGGELFF.

A remark on this clonotype: A much larger clone differs from this one at a single base, so this may be a read error. The chain recombines TRBV7-6 with TRBJ1-2; D is possibly TRBD1 (6 bases). Trimming shortened V by 7 bases and J by 5 bases, and 35 bases separated the two germline ends. Germline V gene sequence: CDR1 SGHVS, CDR2 FNYEAQ. The CDR3 is 20 amino acids. The CDR3 is CASNPTAFFRGAARTYGYTF. As DNA, the CDR3 is TGTGCCAGCAACCCAACCGCCTTCTTCAGGGGTGCCGCAAGAACGTATGGCTACACCTTC.

This clonotype was found many times. V usage is TRBV5-6 and J usage is TRBJ2-3; D ambiguous. CDR3 length: 12 amino acids. Per germline, CDR1 SGHDT and CDR2 YYEEEE. Trimming stripped 3 bases from V and 6 bases from J, with 8 bases between. Here the CDR3 reads CASSSLLDTQYF. The CDR3 DNA follows: TGTGCCAGCAGCTCCCTATTGGATACGCAGTATTTT.

The chain uses TRBV27 and TRBJ2-3; the match to TRBD2 covers 7 bases. With V trimmed by 5 bases and J by 2 bases, 10 bases remained unmatched. The length of the CDR3 is 16 residues. Germline lookup yields CDR1 MNHEY and CDR2 SMNVEV (reference sequence). The CDR3 protein is CASSPRGESSTDTQYF. For the CDR3, the DNA is TGTGCCAGCAGTCCACGGGGGGAATCCTCCACAGATACGCAGTATTTT.

In its sample, this clonotype was seen many times. The rearrangement uses TRBV19 and TRBJ2-1; 8 nucleotides align to TRBD1. J gave up 0 bases and V 3 bases, and 4 bases lay outside the gene matches. The germline CDR1 and CDR2 sequences are LNHDA and SQIVND (reference sequence). This CDR3 spans 16 amino acids. This chain's CDR3 is CASSIPRGLSYNEQFF. CDR3 DNA sequence: TGTGCCAGTAGTATCCCCAGGGGGCTCTCCTACAATGAGCAGTTCTTC.